This T cell receptor beta chain emerged from a study of beta chain features in type 1 diabetes (dated by TCRdb to 2017 to 2018). Concerning the study at large: Patients and healthy donors did not differ in mean age, gender distribution, total cell number or subset yield. A total of 90 million to 120 million sorted cells were examined across all samples, and a strong correlation was observed between cell number per subset and RNA yield. In the study, recently diagnosed type 1 diabetes patients and matched healthy donors were compared on the TCRB repertoires of their sorted circulating CD4+ T cell subsets. Regulatory and stem cell-like memory subsets were obtained from only 8 patients and roughly eight healthy donors, while naive and central memory subsets were obtained from all 30 or so donors.

On this clone: Its antigen is not yet known. Base qualities were left out, and no much larger clone turns up one base away.

The entire isolated RNA was reverse transcribed using the High Capacity cDNA Reverse Transcription Kit, and thus expressed TCRB transcripts were sequenced. Survey-depth immunoSEQ sequencing was performed on stem cell-like memory T cell samples, with an average of roughly 1 million total reads per sample. After sorted cells were lysed in RLT buffer, RNA was extracted with DNase-treated RNeasy Micro or Mini kits, with the choice depending on cell number. Each cell subset was processed on its own to prevent cross-contamination, while patient and healthy donor samples were processed together. The immunoSEQ multiplex PCR was used to amplify TCRB sequences from cDNA, yielding 87-bp fragments that span the CDR3 region. Sequencing of the amplicons was done on the Illumina HiSeq platform. Concerning the study's data processing: PCR bias was computationally corrected using synthetic template baselines, reads within Hamming distance 2 were collapsed, and singletons that could not be merged were discarded. Reads were aligned to IMGT to assign V, D and J genes, CDR3 length, and insertions or deletions at six rearrangement sites. Within each subset, clonotype counts were normalized to the number of sorted cells before true diversity and Gini coefficients were calculated with the tcR R package. The overlap coefficient, calculated on TCRB nucleotide sequences, was used to measure repertoire sharing. TCRdb re-hosts the immuneACCESS table, in-frame sequences only. Its copies lack some clones; in the studies checked, an unresolved V gene accounts for under half of them, and the cause for the rest is not known. For V, J and clone size, that table is used; D and trimming come from the DNA. Recorded for this sample are around 15,000 clones; over 40% of them occurred a single time. Approximately 0.53% of the sample is taken by the ten largest.

General study outcomes and caveats: Sequencing cDNA rather than genomic DNA could over-represent highly expressing activated cells, although activation and CD3 levels did not differ between groups. Naive, central memory and regulatory TCRB repertoires appeared more similar among patients than among healthy donors. Type 1 diabetes patients showed a moderate but significant shortening of TCRB CDR3 length in all four CD4+ subsets. At VDJ recombination sites, type 1 diabetes patients had fewer insertions and more deleted nucleotides, which implies abnormalities in thymic rearrangement. PCR may preferentially amplify shorter templates, but because patient and control samples were amplified and corrected together, any resulting skew would affect both groups equally. Because the HLA sub-analyses included only small numbers of individuals, any influence of HLA type on TCRB rearrangement was left unresolved.

From a lookup of the germline V gene (reference sequence), CDR1 and CDR2 are SGHKS and YYEKEE. Relative to germline, V is missing 7 bases and J is missing 6 bases, with 9 bases of the junction outside any gene match. The CDR3 spans 13 residues, from the cysteine through the phenylalanine. The retained sequence is limited to the CDR3, 39 bases, with the frame set at the first base. From each donor, a single peripheral blood sample of approximately 0.11 L on average was drawn into heparinised tubes. A BD FACSAria II was used to sort naive, central memory, regulatory and stem cell-like memory CD4+ T cells with a panel that included CD45RO, CCR7, CD25, CD127, CD95 and CD27. Purity was above 98% for every sorted population. PBMCs were isolated right away by Lymphoprep density gradient centrifugation and were stained directly, without culture. So that batch effects would be minimized, each experiment stained and sorted samples in pairs, pairing one healthy donor with one patient.

The chain was built from TRBV5-5 and TRBJ1-1, and 7 bases in between align with TRBD1. Sequenced: stem cell memory CD4+ T cells from blood. The cell subset or site label on this specimen signifies: stem cell-like memory CD4+ T cells. This TCR came from a middle-aged woman in good health. The DNA reads TGTGCCAGCGGGAGACAGGGACTGGCTGAAGCTTTCTTT. Its translation reads: CASGRQGLAEAFF.